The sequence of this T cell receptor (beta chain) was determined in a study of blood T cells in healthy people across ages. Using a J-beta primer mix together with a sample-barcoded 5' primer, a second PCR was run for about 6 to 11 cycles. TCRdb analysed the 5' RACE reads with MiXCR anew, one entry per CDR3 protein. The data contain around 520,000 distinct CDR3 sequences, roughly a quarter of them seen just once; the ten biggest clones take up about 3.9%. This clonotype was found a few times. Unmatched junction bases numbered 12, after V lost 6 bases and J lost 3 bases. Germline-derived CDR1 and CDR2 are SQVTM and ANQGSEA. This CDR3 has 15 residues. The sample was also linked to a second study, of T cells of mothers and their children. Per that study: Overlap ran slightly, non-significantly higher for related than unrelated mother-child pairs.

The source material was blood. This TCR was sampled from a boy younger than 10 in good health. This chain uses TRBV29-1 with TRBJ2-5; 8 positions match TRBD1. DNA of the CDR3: TGCAGCGTCCTTCGGTCAGGACAGGGAAAAGAGACCCAGTACTTC. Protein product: CSVLRSGQGKETQYF.